Listed below are T cell receptor beta chains from one sample, sequenced in a study of coeliac disease. Measured with immunoSEQ multiplex PCR; TCRdb has only the in-frame clones, and not every one. The sample lists about a thousand clones; roughly three fifths were seen once. The source material was lamina propria lymphocytes from the gut. The source of these receptors is a woman between 45 and 60 years old with celiac disease on a gluten-free diet. The CDR3 runs from the conserved cysteine through the conserved F or W. A D gene is named only where the DNA matches it firmly. A row's size may be missing; if present it is once, few, many or a size class.

.,TRBJ1-1,.,TRBV4-3,TGCGCCAGCAGCCACCGTAACAGGAACACTGAAGCTTTCTTT,CASSHRNRNTEAFF
.,TRBJ1-2,.,TRBV7-9,TGTGCCAGCAGCGAGGACAGCTATGGCTACACCTTC,CASSEDSYGYTF
few,TRBJ2-3,TRBD2,TRBV7-2,TGTGCCAGCAGCCTAGAGGTTAGCGGGGCTAGCACAGATACGCAGTATTTT,CASSLEVSGASTDTQYF
.,TRBJ2-5,.,TRBV7-3,TGTGCCAGCAGCTTAAGACAGGGACTGGAGGAGACCCAGTACTTC,CASSLRQGLEETQYF
few,TRBJ1-4,.,TRBV6-6,TGTGCCAGCAGTTATGGGGCGGAGGGGTCTAATGAAAAACTGTTTTTT,CASSYGAEGSNEKLFF
.,TRBJ1-2,.,TRBV7-2,TGTGCCAGCAGCCCCAGCCCGGGAGGCTATGGCTACACCTTC,CASSPSPGGYGYTF
.,TRBJ1-3,.,TRBV7-6,TGTGCCAGCAGCGCTGGGGGCTGGGGCTCTGGAAACACCATATATTTT,CASSAGGWGSGNTIYF
.,TRBJ2-1,.,TRBV6-6,TGTGCCAGCAGCCTCAGTTACAATGAGCAGTTCTTC,CASSLSYNEQFF
.,TRBJ1-1,TRBD1,TRBV19,TGTGCCAGTAGTACGTATACAGGGGAAACTGAAGCTTTCTTT,CASSTYTGETEAFF
.,TRBJ2-6,TRBD2,TRBV5-5,TGTGCCAGCAGCTTGGCGCCACTAGCGGGAATATCTGGGGCCAACGTCCTGACTTTC,CASSLAPLAGISGANVLTF
.,TRBJ1-1,TRBD1,TRBV27,TGTGCCAGCAGTCACTTACAGGGGGGCACTGAAGCTTTCTTT,CASSHLQGGTEAFF
.,TRBJ2-2,TRBD2,TRBV19,TGTGCCAGTAGAACTAGCGGGGGTAACCACGGGGAGCTGTTTTTT,CASRTSGGNHGELFF
.,TRBJ1-2,TRBD1,TRBV10-2,TGCGCCAGTACCGGGACAGGGGACTATGGCTACACCTTC,CASTGTGDYGYTF
.,TRBJ1-5,TRBD1,TRBV6-1,TGTGCCAGCAGTGAACTCTACAGGGGCAGCAATCAGCCCCAGCATTTT,CASSELYRGSNQPQHF
.,TRBJ1-6,.,TRBV27,TGTGCCAGCAGTTTCATGAGGGTCGGCCCTCGACATTCACCCCTCCACTTT,CASSFMRVGPRHSPLHF
.,TRBJ2-2,TRBD2,TRBV6-1,TGTGCCAGCAGTCTTAGCGGGGTAAGGACCGGGGAGCTGTTTTTT,CASSLSGVRTGELFF
.,TRBJ2-7,.,TRBV4-3,TGCGCCAGCAGCCAATCCGTCTCAGGGATCGGGTCCTACGAGCAGTACTTC,CASSQSVSGIGSYEQYF
.,TRBJ1-6,.,TRBV12-1,TGTGCCAGCAGCTTGCACAGGGGAAATAATTCACCCCTCCACTTT,CASSLHRGNNSPLHF
.,TRBJ2-5,.,TRBV4-1,TGCGCCAGCAGCCACCTTTTGGACAGACAAGAGACCCAGTACTTC,CASSHLLDRQETQYF
.,TRBJ2-1,TRBD1,TRBV27,TGTGCCAGCAGTTTCTTCCGGGACAGGGGGGACAATGAGCAGTTCTTC,CASSFFRDRGDNEQFF
.,TRBJ2-7,.,TRBV6-5,TGTGCCAGCAGTTACTCGATTATTCCGAACATCTACGAGCAGTACTTC,CASSYSIIPNIYEQYF
few,TRBJ1-5,.,TRBV7-9,TGTGCCAGCAGCTTCGAGGAGCCCCAGCATTTT,CASSFEEPQHF
few,TRBJ1-2,.,TRBV5-5,TGTGCCAGCAGCTTGGGTTTAGGGACTTGGGGAGGCTACACCTTC,CASSLGLGTWGGYTF